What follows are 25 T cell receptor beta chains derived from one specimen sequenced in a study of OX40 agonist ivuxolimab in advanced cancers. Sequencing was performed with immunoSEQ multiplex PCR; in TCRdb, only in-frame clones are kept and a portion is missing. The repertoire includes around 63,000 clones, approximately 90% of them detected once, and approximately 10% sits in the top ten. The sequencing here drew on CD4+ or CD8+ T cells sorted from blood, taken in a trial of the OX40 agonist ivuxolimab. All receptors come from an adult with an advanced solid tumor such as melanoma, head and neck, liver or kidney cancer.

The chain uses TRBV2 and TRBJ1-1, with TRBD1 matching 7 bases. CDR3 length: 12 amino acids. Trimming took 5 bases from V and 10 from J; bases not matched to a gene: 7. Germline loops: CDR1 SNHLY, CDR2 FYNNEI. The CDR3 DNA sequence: TGTGCCAGCAGTAACACAGGGGATCTAGCTTTCTTT. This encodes CASSNTGDLAFF. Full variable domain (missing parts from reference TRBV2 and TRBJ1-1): EPEVTQTPSHQVTQMGQEVILRCVPISNHLYFYWYRQILGQKVEFLVSFYNNEISEKSEIFDDQFSVERPDGSNFTLKIRSTKLEDSAMYFCASSNTGDLAFFGQGTRLTVV.

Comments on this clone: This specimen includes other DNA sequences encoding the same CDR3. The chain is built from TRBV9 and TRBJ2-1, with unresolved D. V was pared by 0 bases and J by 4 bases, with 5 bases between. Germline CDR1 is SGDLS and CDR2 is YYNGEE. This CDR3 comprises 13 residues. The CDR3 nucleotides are TGTGCCAGCAGCGTAGGCTCTTACAATGAGCAGTTCTTC. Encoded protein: CASSVGSYNEQFF. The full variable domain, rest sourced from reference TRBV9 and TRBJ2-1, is DSGVTQTPKHLITATGQRVTLRCSPRSGDLSVYWYQQSLDQGLQFLIQYYNGEERAKGNILERFSAQQFPDLHSELNLSSLELGDSALYFCASSVGSYNEQFFGPGTRLTVL.

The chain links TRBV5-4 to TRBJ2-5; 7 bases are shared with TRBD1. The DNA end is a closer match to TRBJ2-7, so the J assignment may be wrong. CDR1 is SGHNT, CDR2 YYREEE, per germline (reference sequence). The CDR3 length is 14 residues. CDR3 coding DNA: TGTGCCAGCAGCGCTCAGACAGGGACCTACGAGCAGTACTTC. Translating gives CASSAQTGTYEQYF.

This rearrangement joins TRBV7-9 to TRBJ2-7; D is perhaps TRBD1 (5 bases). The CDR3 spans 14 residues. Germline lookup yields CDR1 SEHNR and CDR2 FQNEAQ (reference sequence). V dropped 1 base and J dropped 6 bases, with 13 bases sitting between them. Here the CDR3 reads CASSLVRQGGEQYF. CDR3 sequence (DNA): TGTGCCAGCAGCTTAGTTCGGCAGGGCGGCGAGCAGTACTTC.

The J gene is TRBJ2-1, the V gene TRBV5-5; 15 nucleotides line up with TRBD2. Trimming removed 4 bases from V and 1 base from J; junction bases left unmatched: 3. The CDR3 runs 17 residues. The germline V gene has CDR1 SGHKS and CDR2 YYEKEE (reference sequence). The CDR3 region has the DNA TGTGCCAGCAGCACGGGACTAGCGGGGGGTTCCTACAATGAGCAGTTCTTC. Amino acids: CASSTGLAGGSYNEQFF.

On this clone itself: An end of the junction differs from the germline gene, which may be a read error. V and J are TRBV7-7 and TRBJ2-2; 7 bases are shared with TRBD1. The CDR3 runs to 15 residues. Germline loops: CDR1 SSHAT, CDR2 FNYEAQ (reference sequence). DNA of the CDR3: TGTGCTAGCAGCAGGGGACAGATTAACACCGGGGAGCTGTTTTTT. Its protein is CASSRGQINTGELFF.

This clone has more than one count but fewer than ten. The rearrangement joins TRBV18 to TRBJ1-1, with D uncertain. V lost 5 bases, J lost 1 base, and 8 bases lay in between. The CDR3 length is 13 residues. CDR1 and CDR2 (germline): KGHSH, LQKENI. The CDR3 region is CASSWEQNTEAFF. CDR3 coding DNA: TGTGCCAGCTCATGGGAGCAGAACACTGAAGCTTTCTTT.

The CDR3 DNA follows: TGTGCCAGCAGTGAAGCAACCGGCACAGATACGCAGTATTTT. Its protein is CASSEATGTDTQYF. The chain links TRBV2 to TRBJ2-3; D is uncertain. Germline CDR1 and CDR2: SNHLY and FYNNEI. The CDR3 runs to 14 residues. The germline V and J ends were trimmed by 0 bases and 1 base, with 5 bases remaining between them.

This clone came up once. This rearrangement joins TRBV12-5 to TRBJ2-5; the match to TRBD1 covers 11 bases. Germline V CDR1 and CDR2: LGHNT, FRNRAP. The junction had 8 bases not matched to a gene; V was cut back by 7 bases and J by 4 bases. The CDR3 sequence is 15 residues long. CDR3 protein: CASARGQGAVETQYF. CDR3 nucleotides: TGTGCTAGTGCCCGCGGACAGGGGGCGGTAGAGACCCAGTACTTC.

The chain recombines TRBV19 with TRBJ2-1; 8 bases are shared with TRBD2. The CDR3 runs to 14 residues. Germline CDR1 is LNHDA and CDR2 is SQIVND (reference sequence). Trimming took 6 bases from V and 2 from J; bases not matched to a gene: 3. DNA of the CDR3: TGTGCCAGTAGGAGCGGGGGACCCTACAATGAGCAGTTCTTC. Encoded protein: CASRSGGPYNEQFF.

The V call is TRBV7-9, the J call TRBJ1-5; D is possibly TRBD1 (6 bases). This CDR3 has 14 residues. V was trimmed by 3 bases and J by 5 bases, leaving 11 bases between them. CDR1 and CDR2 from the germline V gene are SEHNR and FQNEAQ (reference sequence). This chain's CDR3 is CASSFEGGDQPQHF. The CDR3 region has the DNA TGTGCCAGCAGCTTTGAGGGGGGGGATCAGCCCCAGCATTTT. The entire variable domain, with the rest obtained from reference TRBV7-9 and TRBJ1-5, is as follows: DTGVSQNPRHKITKRGQNVTFRCDPISEHNRLYWYRQTLGQGPEFLTYFQNEAQLEKSRLLSDRFSAERPKGSFSTLEIQRTEQGDSAMYLCASSFEGGDQPQHFGDGTRLSIL.

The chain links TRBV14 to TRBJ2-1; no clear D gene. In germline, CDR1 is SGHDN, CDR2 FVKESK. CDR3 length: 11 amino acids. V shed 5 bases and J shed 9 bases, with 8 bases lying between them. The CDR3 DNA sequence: TGTGCCAGCAGCTCTTGGGGTGAGCAGTTCTTC. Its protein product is CASSSWGEQFF.

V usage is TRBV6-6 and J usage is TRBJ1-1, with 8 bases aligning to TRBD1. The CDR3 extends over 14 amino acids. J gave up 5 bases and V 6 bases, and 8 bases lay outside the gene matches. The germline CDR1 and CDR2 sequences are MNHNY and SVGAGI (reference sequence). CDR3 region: CASRSHDRGTEAFF. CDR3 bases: TGTGCCAGCAGATCTCATGACAGGGGAACTGAAGCTTTCTTT.

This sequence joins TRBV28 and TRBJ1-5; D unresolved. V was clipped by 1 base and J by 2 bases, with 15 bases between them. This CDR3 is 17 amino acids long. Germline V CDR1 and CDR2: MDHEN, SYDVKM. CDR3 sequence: CASSLSGRGVGNQPQHF. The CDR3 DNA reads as TGTGCCAGCAGTTTATCGGGCCGAGGAGTCGGCAATCAGCCCCAGCATTTT.

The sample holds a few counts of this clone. DNA for the CDR3: TGTGCCAGCAGCTTGACCGGAGAGCAGTATTTT. Protein sequence: CASSLTGEQYF. This chain connects TRBV5-6 to TRBJ2-3; no clear D. CDR1 and CDR2 (germline): SGHDT, YYEEEE. The V gene lost 1 base and the J gene lost 11 bases, with 8 bases spanning the gap. This CDR3 has 11 residues.

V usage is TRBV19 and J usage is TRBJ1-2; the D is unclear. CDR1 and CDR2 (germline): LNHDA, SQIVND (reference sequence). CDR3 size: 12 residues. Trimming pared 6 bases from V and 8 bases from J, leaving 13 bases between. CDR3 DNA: TGTGCCAGTAGCTTCTCGGCCGGGGGCTACACCTTC. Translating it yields CASSFSAGGYTF.

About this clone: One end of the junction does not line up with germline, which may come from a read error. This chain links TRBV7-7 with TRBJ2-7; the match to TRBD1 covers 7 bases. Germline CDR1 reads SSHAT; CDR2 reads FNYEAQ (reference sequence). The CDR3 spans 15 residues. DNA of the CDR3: TGTGCTAGCAGCCCCCGACAGGGTAGCTCCTACGAGCAGTACTTC. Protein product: CASSPRQGSSYEQYF.

The CDR3 DNA sequence: TGTGCCAGTAGTATTTTCGGCAGGGGGCGTGGCGGCTACACCTTC. Translating it yields CASSIFGRGRGGYTF. J is TRBJ1-2 and V is TRBV19, with TRBD1 matching 8 bases. J gave up 8 bases and V 3 bases, and 11 bases lay outside the gene matches. CDR3 size: 15 residues. Germline CDR1 is LNHDA and CDR2 is SQIVND (reference sequence). Complete variable domain (other parts from reference TRBV19 and TRBJ1-2): DGGITQSPKYLFRKEGQNVTLSCEQNLNHDAMYWYRQDPGQGLRLIYYSQIVNDFQKGDIAEGYSVSREKKESFPLTVTSAQKNPTAFYLCASSIFGRGRGGYTFGSGTRLTVV.

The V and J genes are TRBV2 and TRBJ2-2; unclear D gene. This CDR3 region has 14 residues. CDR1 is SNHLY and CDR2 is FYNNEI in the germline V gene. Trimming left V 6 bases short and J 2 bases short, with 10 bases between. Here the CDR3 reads CASRLGLNTGELFF. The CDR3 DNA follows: TGTGCCAGCAGACTGGGCTTAAACACCGGGGAGCTGTTTTTT.

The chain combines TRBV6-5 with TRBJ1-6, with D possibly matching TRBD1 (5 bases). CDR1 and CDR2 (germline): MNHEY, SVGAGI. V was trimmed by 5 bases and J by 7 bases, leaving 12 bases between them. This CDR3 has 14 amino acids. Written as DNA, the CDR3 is TGTGCCAGCAGTCCCAGGGCTGGCAATTCACCCCTCCACTTT. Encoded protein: CASSPRAGNSPLHF.

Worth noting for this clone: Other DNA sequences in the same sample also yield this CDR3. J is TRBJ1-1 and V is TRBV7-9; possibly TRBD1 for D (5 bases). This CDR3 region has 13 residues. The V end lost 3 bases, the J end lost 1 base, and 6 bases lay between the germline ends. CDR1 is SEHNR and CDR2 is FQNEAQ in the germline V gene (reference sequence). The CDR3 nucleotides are TGTGCCAGCAGCTTGCAGGGGAACACTGAAGCTTTCTTT. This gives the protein CASSLQGNTEAFF.

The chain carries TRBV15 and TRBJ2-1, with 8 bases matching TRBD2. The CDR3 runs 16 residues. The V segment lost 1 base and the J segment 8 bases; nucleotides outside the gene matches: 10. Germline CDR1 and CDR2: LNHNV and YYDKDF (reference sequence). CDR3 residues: CATSRAREVVVYEQFF. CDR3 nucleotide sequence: TGTGCCACCAGCAGAGCGCGGGAGGTCGTTGTCTATGAGCAGTTCTTC. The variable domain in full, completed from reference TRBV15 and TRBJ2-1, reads DAMVIQNPRYQVTQFGKPVTLSCSQTLNHNVMYWYQQKSSQAPKLLFHYYDKDFNNEADTPDNFQSRRPNTSFCFLDIRSPGLGDTAMYLCATSRAREVVVYEQFFGPGTRLTVL.

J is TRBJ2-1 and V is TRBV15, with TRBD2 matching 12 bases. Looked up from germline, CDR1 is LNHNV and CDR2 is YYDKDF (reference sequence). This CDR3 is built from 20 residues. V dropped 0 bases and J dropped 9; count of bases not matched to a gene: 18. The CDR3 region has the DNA TGTGCCACCAGCAGAGATCAGGGGGGACCTAGCGGGAGGGCCGTAGGTGAGCAGTTCTTC. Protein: CATSRDQGGPSGRAVGEQFF.

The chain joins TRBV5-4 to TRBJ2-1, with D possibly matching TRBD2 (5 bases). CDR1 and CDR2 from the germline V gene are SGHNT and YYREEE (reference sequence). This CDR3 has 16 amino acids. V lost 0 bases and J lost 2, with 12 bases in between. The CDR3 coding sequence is TGTGCCAGCAGCTTGGGGACGGAGGTCCCCTACAATGAGCAGTTCTTC. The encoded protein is CASSLGTEVPYNEQFF.

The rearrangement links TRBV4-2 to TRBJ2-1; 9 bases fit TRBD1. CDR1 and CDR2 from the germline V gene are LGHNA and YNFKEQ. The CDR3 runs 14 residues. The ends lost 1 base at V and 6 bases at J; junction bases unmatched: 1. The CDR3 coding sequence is TGTGCCAGCAGCCAAGGACAGGGGGTCAATGAGCAGTTCTTC. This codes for CASSQGQGVNEQFF.